This T cell receptor (beta chain) was captured by sequencing in a study of blood T cell repertoires in COVID-19. Produced via immunoSEQ multiplex PCR; TCRdb's table is partial and in-frame only. The table lists some 190,000 clones, 80% of them singletons, with around an eighth in the top ten. The CDR3 loop spans 20 amino acids. The germline gives CDR1 SGHNT, CDR2 YENEEA. Note on this clone: Relative to the germline gene, one junction end is altered; a read error may explain this.

V usage is TRBV11-3 and J usage is TRBJ2-5; possibly TRBD2 for D (6 bases). The source material was PBMCs or T cells enriched from blood (not recorded which). The clonotype comes from a man between 60 and 75 years old who had been exposed to COVID-19. The CDR3 loop is CASSLEGGFGSVETEETQYF. The CDR3 DNA sequence: TGTGCCAGCAGCTTAGAGGGGGGTTTTGGGAGCGTTGAGACGGAAGAAACCCAGTACTTC. The whole variable domain, remainder taken from reference TRBV11-3 and TRBJ2-5, is EAGVVQSPRYKIIEKKQPVAFWCNPISGHNTLYWYLQNLGQGPELLIRYENEEAVDDSQLPKDRFSAERLKGVDSTLKIQPAELGDSAVYLCASSLEGGFGSVETEETQYFGPGTRLLVL.